These T cell receptor beta chains were read from a single sample in a study of beta chain features in type 1 diabetes. Profiling relied on immunoSEQ multiplex PCR, and the TCRdb table lists in-frame clones only, not all of them. The repertoire holds hundreds of thousands of clones, with around 68% as singletons. Specimen: naive CD4+ T cells from blood. The receptors come from a man younger than 40 in good health. The CDR3 runs from the conserved cysteine through the conserved F or W. The D gene is left open where the match is weak. Rows give clone size only sometimes, using once, few, many, or a class for an expanded clone.

abundance | d_gene | j_gene | v_gene | CDR3aa | CDR3nt
- | TRBD2 | TRBJ2-3 | TRBV30 | CAWTPGLAGPSTDTQYF | TGTGCCTGGACTCCGGGACTAGCGGGTCCTAGCACAGATACGCAGTATTTT
- | - | TRBJ1-5 | TRBV5-6 | CASSLGQSNQPQHF | TGTGCCAGCAGCTTAGGGCAGAGCAATCAGCCCCAGCATTTT
- | TRBD1 | TRBJ2-5 | TRBV29-1 | CSVEPLTGRGETQYF | TGCAGCGTTGAGCCCCTGACAGGGCGAGGGGAGACCCAGTACTTC
- | - | TRBJ1-1 | TRBV20-1 | CSAPRWGEAFF | TGCAGTGCTCCCCGGTGGGGCGAAGCTTTCTTT
- | - | TRBJ2-7 | TRBV2 | CASSEVYEQYF | TGTGCCAGCAGTGAGGTCTACGAGCAGTACTTC
few | - | TRBJ2-5 | TRBV15 | CATSRLVETQYF | TGTGCCACCAGTCGTTTAGTGGAGACCCAGTACTTC
- | - | TRBJ1-2 | TRBV20-1 | CSATENYGYTF | TGCAGTGCTACAGAAAACTATGGCTACACCTTC
- | - | TRBJ1-1 | TRBV29-1 | CSVHGLRNTEAFF | TGCAGCGTCCATGGGTTACGGAACACTGAAGCTTTCTTT
- | - | TRBJ1-1 | TRBV29-1 | CSVGHPNTEAFF | TGCAGCGTTGGTCATCCGAACACTGAAGCTTTCTTT
- | - | TRBJ2-7 | TRBV6-5 | CASSAGPYEQYF | TGTGCCAGCAGTGCAGGGCCCTACGAGCAGTACTTC
- | - | TRBJ2-5 | TRBV7-2 | CASSPRLTKETQYF | TGTGCCAGCAGCCCGAGACTCACGAAAGAGACCCAGTACTTC
once | - | TRBJ2-5 | TRBV7-9 | CASSPRDYQETQYF | TGTGCCAGCAGCCCAAGGGACTACCAAGAGACCCAGTACTTC
- | - | TRBJ2-7 | TRBV29-1 | CSVKGRQTYEQYF | TGCAGCGTTAAGGGGCGACAGACCTACGAGCAGTACTTC
- | - | TRBJ2-3 | TRBV29-1 | CSVEEGGRDTQYF | TGCAGCGTTGAAGAGGGCGGCCGGGATACGCAGTATTTT
- | - | TRBJ1-2 | TRBV19 | CATVQPTYGYTF | TGTGCCACCGTACAACCTACGTATGGCTACACCTTC
- | - | TRBJ2-3 | TRBV29-1 | CSGVRGTDTQYF | TGCAGCGGAGTTCGCGGCACAGATACGCAGTATTTT
- | TRBD2 | TRBJ2-7 | TRBV30 | CAWSSGTSGGYEQYF | TGTGCCTGGAGTTCCGGGACTAGCGGAGGTTACGAGCAGTACTTC
- | - | TRBJ1-2 | TRBV30 | CAWTMGGRGYTF | TGTGCCTGGACCATGGGGGGAAGAGGCTACACCTTC
- | - | TRBJ1-1 | TRBV29-1 | CSVEKRLNTEAFF | TGCAGCGTTGAAAAACGGCTGAACACTGAAGCTTTCTTT
- | TRBD1 | TRBJ2-5 | TRBV30 | CAWSGAGGSMETQYF | TGTGCCTGGAGTGGCGCAGGGGGCTCGATGGAGACCCAGTACTTC
- | - | TRBJ2-5 | TRBV18 | CASSPPHGETQYF | TGTGCCAGCTCACCTCCCCACGGAGAGACCCAGTACTTC
- | - | TRBJ2-6 | TRBV29-1 | CSVAGYSGANVLTF | TGCAGCGTTGCAGGGTACTCTGGGGCCAACGTCCTGACTTTC
- | - | TRBJ1-6 | TRBV5-1 | CASSLTGGADNSPLHF | TGCGCCAGCAGCTTGACGGGCGGCGCGGATAATTCACCCCTCCACTTT
- | - | TRBJ2-5 | TRBV30 | CAWSRLETQYF | TGTGCCTGGAGTAGGTTGGAGACCCAGTACTTC
- | TRBD2 | TRBJ2-7 | TRBV29-1 | CSAHTASGYEQYF | TGCAGCGCCCACACGGCTAGCGGCTACGAGCAGTACTTC
- | - | TRBJ2-5 | TRBV5-6 | CASSAQGETQYF | TGTGCCAGCAGCGCGCAAGGAGAGACCCAGTACTTC
- | - | TRBJ1-6 | TRBV18 | CASSPYNSPLHF | TGTGCCAGCTCACCCTATAATTCACCCCTCCACTTT
- | - | TRBJ2-7 | TRBV10-3 | CAIRGSEHSYEQYF | TGTGCCATCAGAGGTAGCGAACACTCCTACGAGCAGTACTTC
- | - | TRBJ2-3 | TRBV10-3 | CAIGGGVAQYF | TGTGCCATCGGGGGAGGAGTTGCGCAGTATTTT
- | - | TRBJ1-2 | TRBV4-3 | CASSQDESLQLGYTF | TGCGCCAGCAGCCAAGATGAGTCACTCCAATTAGGCTACACCTTC
- | - | TRBJ2-5 | TRBV7-9 | CASSFGRETQYF | TGTGCCAGCAGCTTTGGGAGAGAGACCCAGTACTTC
- | - | TRBJ2-5 | TRBV6-5 | CASSYSIGQFKETQYF | TGTGCCAGCAGTTACTCGATCGGACAGTTTAAAGAGACCCAGTACTTC
- | - | TRBJ2-3 | TRBV30 | CAWNGQVLRDTQYF | TGTGCCTGGAATGGGCAGGTTCTTCGGGATACGCAGTATTTT
few | - | TRBJ2-7 | TRBV29-1 | CSGRDRGYEQYF | TGCAGCGGCCGGGACCGGGGTTACGAGCAGTACTTC
- | TRBD1 | TRBJ1-6 | TRBV13 | CASSLEGTGRSPLHF | TGTGCCAGCAGCTTAGAAGGGACAGGTCGATCACCCCTCCACTTT
- | TRBD1 | TRBJ2-7 | TRBV7-9 | CASSPGQGTYEQYF | TGTGCCAGCAGCCCTGGACAGGGAACCTACGAGCAGTACTTC
- | TRBD1 | TRBJ1-6 | TRBV27 | CASSPLQGAQSSPLHF | TGTGCCAGCAGTCCGCTCCAGGGGGCGCAGAGTTCACCCCTCCACTTT
- | - | TRBJ2-5 | TRBV29-1 | CSVNGRIRQETQYF | TGCAGCGTGAACGGACGGATTAGGCAAGAGACCCAGTACTTC
- | - | TRBJ2-7 | TRBV5-1 | CASSLNYEQYF | TGCGCCAGCAGCTTGAATTACGAGCAGTACTTC
- | TRBD2 | TRBJ2-2 | TRBV7-2 | CASSSSGRGTGELFF | TGTGCCAGCAGCTCCAGCGGGAGGGGCACCGGGGAGCTGTTTTTT
- | TRBD1 | TRBJ2-2 | TRBV2 | CASKPGQGNTGELFF | TGTGCCAGTAAGCCGGGACAGGGTAACACCGGGGAGCTGTTTTTT
- | - | TRBJ2-1 | TRBV5-1 | CASSLAGSKGNEQFF | TGCGCCAGCAGCTTGGCGGGCTCTAAAGGGAATGAGCAGTTCTTC
- | - | TRBJ2-3 | TRBV29-1 | CSVEERSRTDTQYF | TGCAGCGTTGAAGAGCGCAGTAGGACAGATACGCAGTATTTT
- | TRBD2 | TRBJ2-7 | TRBV6-5 | CASRPGLPPAEQYF | TGTGCCAGCAGGCCGGGACTACCCCCTGCCGAGCAGTACTTC
once | - | TRBJ2-5 | TRBV15 | CATSTSGLSATQYF | TGTGCCACCAGCACCTCAGGGTTATCGGCGACCCAGTACTTC
few | TRBD1 | TRBJ2-1 | TRBV14 | CASSPGTGWDNEQFF | TGTGCCAGCAGCCCGGGGACAGGGTGGGACAATGAGCAGTTCTTC
- | TRBD1 | TRBJ1-2 | TRBV4-3 | CASSQEPLTGYYGYTF | TGCGCCAGCAGCCAGGAACCTTTGACAGGGTACTATGGCTACACCTTC
- | - | TRBJ2-3 | TRBV11-2 | CASSLRSGRERDTQYF | TGTGCCAGCAGCCTTAGGTCCGGAAGGGAAAGAGATACGCAGTATTTT
few | TRBD1 | TRBJ2-1 | TRBV10-3 | CAISSQDRQGNNEQFF | TGTGCCATCAGTTCGCAGGACAGGCAAGGGAACAATGAGCAGTTCTTC
few | - | TRBJ2-5 | TRBV29-1 | CSVEVSGAGETQYF | TGCAGCGTTGAAGTATCCGGGGCAGGGGAGACCCAGTACTTC
- | - | TRBJ2-3 | TRBV10-3 | CAISESLAESTDTQYF | TGTGCCATCAGTGAGAGCCTAGCAGAAAGCACAGATACGCAGTATTTT
- | - | TRBJ2-6 | TRBV7-9 | CASSLAFPKGTSGANVLTF | TGTGCCAGCAGCTTAGCTTTTCCGAAGGGAACCTCTGGGGCCAACGTCCTGACTTTC
- | - | TRBJ2-7 | TRBV30 | CAWSLVGYEQYF | TGTGCCTGGAGTTTAGTAGGGTACGAGCAGTACTTC
- | - | TRBJ2-4 | TRBV28 | CAASVAKNIQYF | TGTGCCGCGAGCGTAGCCAAAAACATTCAGTACTTC
few | - | TRBJ2-5 | TRBV30 | CAWSETFQETQYF | TGTGCCTGGAGTGAGACTTTCCAAGAGACCCAGTACTTC